This T cell receptor beta chain was observed in a study of cytomegalovirus exposure and HLA in healthy donors. General observations from the study: Cytomegalovirus status was reportedly diagnosed by the classifier with high specificity and sensitivity. According to a subsequent analysis, TCR clusters from the first cohort were inclined to appear together in the 120 validation repertoires. Most TCR sequences proved rare, with some public TCRs found in many donors.

On this clone itself: Its antigen is not identified.

Only in-frame clones appear in the TCRdb table, and some are missing; sequencing was by immunoSEQ multiplex PCR. The table shows 71,000 or so clones, with around 95% occurring only once. The sample consisted of PBMCs. This sequence was found in a man aged 18 to 30 in good health and CMV-seropositive.

The DNA for the CDR3 is TGCGCCAGCAGCTCACGGACAGGGCGATACACCGGGGAGCTGTTTTTT. Translated, it gives CASSSRTGRYTGELFF. This chain uses TRBV4-1 with TRBJ2-2; 8 positions agree with TRBD1. Unmatched junction bases numbered 8, after V lost 5 bases and J lost 3 bases. The CDR3 has 16 amino acids. Germline V gene sequence: CDR1 MGHRA, CDR2 YSYEKL.